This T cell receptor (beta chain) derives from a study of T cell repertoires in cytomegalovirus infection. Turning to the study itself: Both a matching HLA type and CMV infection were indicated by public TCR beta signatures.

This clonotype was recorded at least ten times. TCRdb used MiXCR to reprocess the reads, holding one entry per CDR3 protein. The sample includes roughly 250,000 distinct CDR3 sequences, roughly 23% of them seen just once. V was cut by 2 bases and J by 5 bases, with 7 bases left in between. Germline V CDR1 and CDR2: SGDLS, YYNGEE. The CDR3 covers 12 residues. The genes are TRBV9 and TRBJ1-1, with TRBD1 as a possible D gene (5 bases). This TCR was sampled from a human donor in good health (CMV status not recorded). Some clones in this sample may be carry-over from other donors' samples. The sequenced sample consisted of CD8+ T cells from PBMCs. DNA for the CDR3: TGTGCCAGCAGCGTCGGGGGGACTGAAGCTTTCTTT. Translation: CASSVGGTEAFF.